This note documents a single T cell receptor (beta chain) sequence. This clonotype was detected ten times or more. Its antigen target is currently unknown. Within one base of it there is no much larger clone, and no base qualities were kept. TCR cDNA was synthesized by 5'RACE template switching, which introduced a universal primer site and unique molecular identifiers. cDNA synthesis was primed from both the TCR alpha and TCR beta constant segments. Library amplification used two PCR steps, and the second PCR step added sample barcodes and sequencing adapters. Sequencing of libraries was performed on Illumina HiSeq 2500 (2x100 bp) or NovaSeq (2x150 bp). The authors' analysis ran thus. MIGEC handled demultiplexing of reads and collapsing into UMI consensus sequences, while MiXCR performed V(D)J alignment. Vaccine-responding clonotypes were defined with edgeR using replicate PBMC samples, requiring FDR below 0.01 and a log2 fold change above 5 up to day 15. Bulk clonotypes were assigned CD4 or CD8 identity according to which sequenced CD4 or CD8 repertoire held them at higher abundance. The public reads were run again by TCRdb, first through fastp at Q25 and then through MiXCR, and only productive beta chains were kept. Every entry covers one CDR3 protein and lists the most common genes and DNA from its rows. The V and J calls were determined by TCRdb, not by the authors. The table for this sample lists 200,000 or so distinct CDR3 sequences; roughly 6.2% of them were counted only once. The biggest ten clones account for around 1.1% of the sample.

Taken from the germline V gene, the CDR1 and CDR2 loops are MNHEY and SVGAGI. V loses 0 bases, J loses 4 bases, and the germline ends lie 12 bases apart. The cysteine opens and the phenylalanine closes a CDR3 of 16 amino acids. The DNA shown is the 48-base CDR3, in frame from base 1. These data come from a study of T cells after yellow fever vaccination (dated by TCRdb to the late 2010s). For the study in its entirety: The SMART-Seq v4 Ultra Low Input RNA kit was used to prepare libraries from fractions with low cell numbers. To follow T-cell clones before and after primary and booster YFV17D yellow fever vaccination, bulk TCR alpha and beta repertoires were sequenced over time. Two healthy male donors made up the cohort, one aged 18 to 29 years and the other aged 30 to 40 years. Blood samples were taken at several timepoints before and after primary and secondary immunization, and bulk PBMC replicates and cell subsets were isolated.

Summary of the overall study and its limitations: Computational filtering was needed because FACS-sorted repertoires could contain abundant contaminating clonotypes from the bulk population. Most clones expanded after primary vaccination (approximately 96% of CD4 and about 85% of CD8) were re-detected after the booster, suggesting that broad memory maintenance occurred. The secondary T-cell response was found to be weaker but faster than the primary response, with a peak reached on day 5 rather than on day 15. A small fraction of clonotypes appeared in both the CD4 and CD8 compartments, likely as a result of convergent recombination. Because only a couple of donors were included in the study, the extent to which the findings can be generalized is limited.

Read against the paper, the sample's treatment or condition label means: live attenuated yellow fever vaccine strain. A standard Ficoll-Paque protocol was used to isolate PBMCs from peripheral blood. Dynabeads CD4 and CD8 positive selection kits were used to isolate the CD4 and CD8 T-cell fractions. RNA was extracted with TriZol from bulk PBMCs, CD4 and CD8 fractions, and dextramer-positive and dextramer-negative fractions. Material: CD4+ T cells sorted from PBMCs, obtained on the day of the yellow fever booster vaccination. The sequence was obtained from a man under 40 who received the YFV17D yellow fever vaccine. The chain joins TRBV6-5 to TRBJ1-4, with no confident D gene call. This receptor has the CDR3 CASSYSSVLGNEKLFF. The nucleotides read TGTGCCAGCAGTTACTCGAGCGTCCTCGGTAATGAAAAACTGTTTTTT.